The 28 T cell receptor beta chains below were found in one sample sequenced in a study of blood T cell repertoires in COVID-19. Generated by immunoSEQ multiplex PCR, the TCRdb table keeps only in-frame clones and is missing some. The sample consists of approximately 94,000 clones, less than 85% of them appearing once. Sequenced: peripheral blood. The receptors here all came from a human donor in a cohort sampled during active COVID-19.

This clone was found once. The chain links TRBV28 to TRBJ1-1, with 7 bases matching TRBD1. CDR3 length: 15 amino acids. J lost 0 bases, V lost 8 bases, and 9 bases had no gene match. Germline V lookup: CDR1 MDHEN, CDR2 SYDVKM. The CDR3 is CASLEHRGMNTEAFF. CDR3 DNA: TGTGCCAGCCTGGAACACAGGGGTATGAACACTGAAGCTTTCTTT.

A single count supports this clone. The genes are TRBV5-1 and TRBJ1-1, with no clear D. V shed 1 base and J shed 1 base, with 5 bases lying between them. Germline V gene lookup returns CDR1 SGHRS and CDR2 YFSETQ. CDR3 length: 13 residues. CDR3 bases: TGCGCCAGCAGCTTGACACCGAACACTGAAGCTTTCTTT. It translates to CASSLTPNTEAFF. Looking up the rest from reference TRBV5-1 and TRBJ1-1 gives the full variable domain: KAGVTQTPRYLIKTRGQQVTLSCSPISGHRSVSWYQQTPGQGLQFLFEYFSETQRNKGNFPGRFSGRQFSNSRSEMNVSTLELGDSALYLCASSLTPNTEAFFGQGTRLTVV.

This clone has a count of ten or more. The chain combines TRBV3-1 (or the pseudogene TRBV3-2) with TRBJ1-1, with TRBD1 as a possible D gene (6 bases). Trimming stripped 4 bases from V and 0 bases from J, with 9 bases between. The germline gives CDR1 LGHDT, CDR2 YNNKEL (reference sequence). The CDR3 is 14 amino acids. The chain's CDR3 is CASSLGQLNTEAFF. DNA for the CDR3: TGTGCCAGCAGCCTAGGACAGCTGAACACTGAAGCTTTCTTT.

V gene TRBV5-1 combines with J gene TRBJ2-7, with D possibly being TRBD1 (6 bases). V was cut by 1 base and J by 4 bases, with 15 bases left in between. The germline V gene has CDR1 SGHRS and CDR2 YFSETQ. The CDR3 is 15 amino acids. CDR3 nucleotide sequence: TGCGCCAGCAGCTTGTTTACAGGGTCTATGTACGAGCAGTACTTC. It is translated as CASSLFTGSMYEQYF.

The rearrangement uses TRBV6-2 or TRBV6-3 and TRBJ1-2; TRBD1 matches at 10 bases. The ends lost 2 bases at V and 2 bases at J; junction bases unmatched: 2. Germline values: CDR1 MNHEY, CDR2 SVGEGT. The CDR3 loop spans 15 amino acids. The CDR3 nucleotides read TGTGCCAGCAGTTACACGGGACAGGGGAACTATGGCTACACCTTC. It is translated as CASSYTGQGNYGYTF.

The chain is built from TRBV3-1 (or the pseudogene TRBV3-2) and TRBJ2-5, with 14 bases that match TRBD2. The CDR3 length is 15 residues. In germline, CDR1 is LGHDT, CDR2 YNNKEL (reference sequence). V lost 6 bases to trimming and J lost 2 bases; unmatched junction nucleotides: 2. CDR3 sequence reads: CASSRLAGGQETQYF. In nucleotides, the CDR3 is TGTGCCAGCAGTCGACTAGCGGGGGGGCAAGAGACCCAGTACTTC.

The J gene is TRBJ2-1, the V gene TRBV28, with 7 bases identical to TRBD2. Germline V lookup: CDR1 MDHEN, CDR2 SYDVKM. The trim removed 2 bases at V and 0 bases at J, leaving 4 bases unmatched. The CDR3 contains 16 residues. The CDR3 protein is CASSLAGVISYNEQFF. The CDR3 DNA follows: TGTGCCAGCAGTTTAGCGGGAGTGATCTCCTACAATGAGCAGTTCTTC.

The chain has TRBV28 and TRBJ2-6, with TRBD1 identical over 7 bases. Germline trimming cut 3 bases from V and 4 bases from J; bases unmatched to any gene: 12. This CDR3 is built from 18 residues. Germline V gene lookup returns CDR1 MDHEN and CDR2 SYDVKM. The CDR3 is CASSFTGVTGPGANVLTF. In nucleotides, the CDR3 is TGTGCCAGCAGTTTCACAGGGGTAACGGGTCCAGGGGCCAACGTCCTGACTTTC.

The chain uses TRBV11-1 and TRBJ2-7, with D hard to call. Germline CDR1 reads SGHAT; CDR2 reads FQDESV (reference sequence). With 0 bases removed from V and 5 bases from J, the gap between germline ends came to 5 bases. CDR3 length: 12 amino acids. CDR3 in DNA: TGTGCCAGCAGCTTAGCCAGTCACGAGCAGTACTTC. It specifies CASSLASHEQYF.

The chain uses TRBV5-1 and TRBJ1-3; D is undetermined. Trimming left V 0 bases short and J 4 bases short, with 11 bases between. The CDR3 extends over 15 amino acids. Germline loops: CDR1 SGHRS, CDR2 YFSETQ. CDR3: CASSLAQFAGNTIYF. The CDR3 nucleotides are TGCGCCAGCAGCTTGGCACAGTTCGCCGGAAACACCATATATTTT.

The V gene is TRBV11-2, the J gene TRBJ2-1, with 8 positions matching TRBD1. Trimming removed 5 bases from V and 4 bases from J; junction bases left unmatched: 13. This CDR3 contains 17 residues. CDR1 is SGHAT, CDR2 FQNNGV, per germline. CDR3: CASSRAGTGLLYNEQFF. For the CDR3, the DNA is TGTGCCAGCAGCCGAGCTGGGACAGGTCTTCTTTACAATGAGCAGTTCTTC.

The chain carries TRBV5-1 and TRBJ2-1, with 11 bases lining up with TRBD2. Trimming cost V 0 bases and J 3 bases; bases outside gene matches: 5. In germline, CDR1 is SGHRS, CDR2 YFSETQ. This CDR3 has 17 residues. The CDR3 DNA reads TGCGCCAGCAGCTTGGGGTTAACTAGCGGGAGCTACAATGAGCAGTTCTTC. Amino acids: CASSLGLTSGSYNEQFF.

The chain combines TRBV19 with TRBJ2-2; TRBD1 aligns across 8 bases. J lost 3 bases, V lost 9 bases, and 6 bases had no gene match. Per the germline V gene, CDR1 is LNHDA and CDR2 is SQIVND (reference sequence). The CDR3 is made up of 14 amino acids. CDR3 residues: CASRTGWDTGELFF. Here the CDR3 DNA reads TGTGCCAGCCGGACAGGGTGGGACACCGGGGAGCTGTTTTTT.

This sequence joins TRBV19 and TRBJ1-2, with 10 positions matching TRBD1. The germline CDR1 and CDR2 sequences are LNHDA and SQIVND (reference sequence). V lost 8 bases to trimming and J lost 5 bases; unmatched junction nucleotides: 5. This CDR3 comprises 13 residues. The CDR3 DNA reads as TGTGCCAGTTGGAGGGACAGGGGTTATGGCTACACCTTC. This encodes CASWRDRGYGYTF.

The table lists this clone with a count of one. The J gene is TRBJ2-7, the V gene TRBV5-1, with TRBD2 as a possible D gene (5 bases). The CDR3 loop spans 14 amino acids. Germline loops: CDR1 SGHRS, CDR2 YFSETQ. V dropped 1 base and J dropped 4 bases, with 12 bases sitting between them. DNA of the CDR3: TGCGCCAGCAGCTTGAGTGGGAGCCCTTACGAGCAGTACTTC. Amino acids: CASSLSGSPYEQYF.

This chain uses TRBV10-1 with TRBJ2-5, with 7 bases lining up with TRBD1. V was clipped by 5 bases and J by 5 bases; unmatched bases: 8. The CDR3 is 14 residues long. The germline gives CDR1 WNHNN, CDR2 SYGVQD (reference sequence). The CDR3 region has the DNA TGCGCCAGCAGTCACTCACAGGGGCAGGAGACCCAGTACTTC. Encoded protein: CASSHSQGQETQYF.

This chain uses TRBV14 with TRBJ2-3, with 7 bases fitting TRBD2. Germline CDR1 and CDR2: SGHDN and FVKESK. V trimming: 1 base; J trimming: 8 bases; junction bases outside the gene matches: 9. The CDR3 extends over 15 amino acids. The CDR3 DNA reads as TGTGCCAGCAGCCAAGCCTGGGGGGGGAGATCTACGCAGTATTTT. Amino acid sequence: CASSQAWGGRSTQYF.

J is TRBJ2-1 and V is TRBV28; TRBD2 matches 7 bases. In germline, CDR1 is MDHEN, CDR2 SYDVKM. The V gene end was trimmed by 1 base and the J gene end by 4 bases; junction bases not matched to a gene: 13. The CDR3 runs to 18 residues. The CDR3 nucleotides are TGTGCCAGCAGTTTATCAAGTTGGTTGGGGACTATATACAATGAGCAGTTCTTC. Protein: CASSLSSWLGTIYNEQFF. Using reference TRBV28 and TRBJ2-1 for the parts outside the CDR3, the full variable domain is DVKVTQSSRYLVKRTGEKVFLECVQDMDHENMFWYRQDPGLGLRLIYFSYDVKMKEKGDIPEGYSVSREKKERFSLILESASTNQTSMYLCASSLSSWLGTIYNEQFFGPGTRLTVL.

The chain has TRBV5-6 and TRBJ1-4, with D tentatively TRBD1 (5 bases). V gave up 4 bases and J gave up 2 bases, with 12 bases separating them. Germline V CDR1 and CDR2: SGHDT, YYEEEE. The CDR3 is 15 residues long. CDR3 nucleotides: TGTGCCAGCAGCGGAGCAGGGTCGACTAATGAAAAACTGTTTTTT. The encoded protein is CASSGAGSTNEKLFF.

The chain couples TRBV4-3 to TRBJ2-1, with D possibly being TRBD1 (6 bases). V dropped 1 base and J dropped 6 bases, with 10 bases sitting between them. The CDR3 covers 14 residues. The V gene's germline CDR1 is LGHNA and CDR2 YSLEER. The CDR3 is CASSQGNRVNEQFF. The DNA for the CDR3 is TGCGCCAGCAGCCAAGGGAACAGGGTCAATGAGCAGTTCTTC.

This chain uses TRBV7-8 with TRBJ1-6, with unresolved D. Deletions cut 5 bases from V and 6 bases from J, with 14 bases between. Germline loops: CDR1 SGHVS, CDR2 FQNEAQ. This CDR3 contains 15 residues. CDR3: CASSDSDGFNSPLHF. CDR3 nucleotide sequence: TGTGCCAGCAGCGATAGCGATGGGTTTAATTCACCCCTCCACTTT.

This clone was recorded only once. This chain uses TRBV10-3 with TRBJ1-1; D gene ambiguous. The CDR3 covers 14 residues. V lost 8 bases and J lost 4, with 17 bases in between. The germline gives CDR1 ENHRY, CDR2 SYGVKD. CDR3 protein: CAIGFLGAGTEAFF. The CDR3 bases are TGTGCCATCGGTTTCTTAGGAGCGGGCACTGAAGCTTTCTTT.

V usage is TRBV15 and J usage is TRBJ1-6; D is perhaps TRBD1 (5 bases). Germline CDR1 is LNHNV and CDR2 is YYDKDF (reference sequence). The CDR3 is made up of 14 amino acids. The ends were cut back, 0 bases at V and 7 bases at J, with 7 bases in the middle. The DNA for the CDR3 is TGTGCCACCAGCAGAGACAGGGCCAATTCACCCCTCCACTTT. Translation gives CATSRDRANSPLHF.

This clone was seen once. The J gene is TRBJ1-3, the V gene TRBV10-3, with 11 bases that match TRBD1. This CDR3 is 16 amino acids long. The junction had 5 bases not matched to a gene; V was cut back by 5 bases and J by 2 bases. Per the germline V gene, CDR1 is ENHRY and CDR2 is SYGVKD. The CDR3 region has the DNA TGTGCCATCAGTCAGCCGGGACAGGGGGCTGGAAACACCATATATTTT. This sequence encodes CAISQPGQGAGNTIYF.

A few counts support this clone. The CDR3 DNA follows: TGCGCCAGCAGTGATCACCGACAGACGAACACTGAAGCTTTCTTT. Protein product: CASSDHRQTNTEAFF. This chain links TRBV10-1 with TRBJ1-1; a weak D match, TRBD1 (5 bases). V was trimmed by 3 bases and J by 1 base, leaving 12 bases between them. CDR3 size: 15 residues. Germline V lookup: CDR1 WNHNN, CDR2 SYGVQD (reference sequence).

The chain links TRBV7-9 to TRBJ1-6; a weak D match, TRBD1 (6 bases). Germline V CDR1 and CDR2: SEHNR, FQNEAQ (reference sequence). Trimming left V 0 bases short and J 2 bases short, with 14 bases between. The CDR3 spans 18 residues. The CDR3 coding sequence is TGTGCCAGCAGCTTAGCCCCTACAGGGCCTACCTATAATTCACCCCTCCACTTT. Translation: CASSLAPTGPTYNSPLHF. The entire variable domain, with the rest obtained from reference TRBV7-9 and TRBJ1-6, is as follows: DTGVSQNPRHKITKRGQNVTFRCDPISEHNRLYWYRQTLGQGPEFLTYFQNEAQLEKSRLLSDRFSAERPKGSFSTLEIQRTEQGDSAMYLCASSLAPTGPTYNSPLHFGNGTRLTVT.

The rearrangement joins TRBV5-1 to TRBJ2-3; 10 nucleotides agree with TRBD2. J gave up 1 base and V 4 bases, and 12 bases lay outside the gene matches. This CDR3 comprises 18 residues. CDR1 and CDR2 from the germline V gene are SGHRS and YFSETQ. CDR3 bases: TGCGCCAGCAGCCTCCCGGGACTAGCGATTTTAGGCACAGATACGCAGTATTTT. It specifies CASSLPGLAILGTDTQYF.

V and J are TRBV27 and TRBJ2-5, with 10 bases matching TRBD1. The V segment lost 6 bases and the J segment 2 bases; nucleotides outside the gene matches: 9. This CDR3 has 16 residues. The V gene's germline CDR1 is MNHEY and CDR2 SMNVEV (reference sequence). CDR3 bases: TGTGCCAGCAGACCCTGGACAGGGGGGTTACAAGAGACCCAGTACTTC. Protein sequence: CASRPWTGGLQETQYF.